The rows below give T cell receptor beta chains drawn from one sample of a study of circulating tumor DNA in untreated peripheral T-cell lymphoma. Assay used: immunoSEQ multiplex PCR; TCRdb lists only in-frame clones, some missing. The table has about 2,700 clones, around 55% seen once; the top ten hold roughly 8.1%. Sequencing used tumor tissue. Source of these receptors: a human donor with peripheral T-cell lymphoma. Each CDR3 is given with its conserved first and last residue. A D gene is named only where the DNA matches it firmly. Rows give clone size only sometimes, using once, few, many, or a class for an expanded clone.

>-|TRBD1|TRBJ1-4|TRBV28
CASRRQGTATNEKLFF
TGTGCCAGCAGACGACAGGGGACGGCGACTAATGAAAAACTGTTTTTT
>-|-|TRBJ1-6|TRBV5-1
CASSQSLGNSPLHF
TGCGCCAGCAGTCAGTCGTTGGGAAATTCACCCCTCCACTTT
>-|-|TRBJ1-1|TRBV5-1
CASSWGSYKNTEAFF
TGCGCCAGCAGCTGGGGATCGTATAAGAACACTGAAGCTTTCTTT
>-|TRBD1|TRBJ2-5|TRBV30
CAWSVGGTEETQYF
TGTGCCTGGAGTGTAGGTGGGACAGAAGAGACCCAGTACTTC
>-|-|TRBJ2-7|TRBV10-1
CASSRAVWEQYF
TGCGCCAGCAGTCGGGCGGTTTGGGAGCAGTACTTC
>-|-|TRBJ1-4|TRBV15
CATSRGAQGNGKLFF
TGTGCCACCAGCAGAGGGGCACAGGGCAATGGAAAACTGTTTTTT
>-|-|TRBJ2-5|TRBV14
CASSRGGQETQYF
TGTGCCAGCAGCCGTGGGGGCCAAGAGACCCAGTACTTC
>-|TRBD1|TRBJ1-4|TRBV11-3
CASSWGQTNEKLFF
TGTGCCAGCAGCTGGGGACAGACTAATGAAAAACTGTTTTTT
>-|-|TRBJ1-1|TRBV10-2
CASSGSRNTEAFF
TGCGCCAGCAGTGGCTCCAGGAACACTGAAGCTTTCTTT
>-|TRBD1|TRBJ2-7|TRBV6-8
CASSSGQFVNEQYF
TGTGCCAGCAGTTCGGGACAGTTCGTGAACGAGCAGTACTTC
>large|TRBD1|TRBJ2-3|TRBV29-1
CSVGQAFQTDTQYF
TGCAGCGTGGGACAGGCGTTCCAAACAGATACGCAGTATTTT
>-|TRBD1|TRBJ2-3|TRBV25-1
CASSEDWDREADTQYF
TGTGCCAGCAGTGAAGACTGGGACAGGGAAGCAGATACGCAGTATTTT
>-|TRBD1|TRBJ1-1|TRBV10-3
CAISEGQGMNTEAFF
TGTGCCATCAGTGAGGGACAGGGGATGAACACTGAAGCTTTCTTT
>-|-|TRBJ1-1|TRBV6-7
CASSYSGGQVNTEAFF
TGTGCCAGCAGTTACTCGGGGGGGCAGGTGAACACTGAAGCTTTCTTT
>-|-|TRBJ2-2|TRBV4-1
CASSLTGTNTGELFF
TGCGCCAGCAGCCTGACAGGTACGAACACCGGGGAGCTGTTTTTT
>-|TRBD1|TRBJ2-1|TRBV11-3
CASVRTGVSNEQFF
TGTGCCAGCGTTCGGACAGGGGTGTCCAATGAGCAGTTCTTC
>once|TRBD2|TRBJ2-7|TRBV18
CASSPGLAGGHYEQYF
TGTGCCAGCTCACCAGGGCTAGCGGGGGGACACTACGAGCAGTACTTC
>few|TRBD2|TRBJ2-7|TRBV14
CASSPRTSGGVLEQYF
TGTGCCAGCAGCCCTCGGACTAGCGGGGGGGTCCTCGAGCAGTACTTC
>-|-|TRBJ2-1|TRBV9
CASSGAGGPQFF
TGTGCCAGCAGCGGGGCAGGAGGTCCGCAGTTCTTC
>few|TRBD1|TRBJ1-2|TRBV30
CAWSVSDLGQGEGGYTF
TGTGCCTGGAGTGTGTCCGACCTAGGACAGGGGGAAGGTGGCTACACCTTC
>-|-|TRBJ2-7|TRBV12-5
CASGLQDSVSYEQYF
TGTGCTAGTGGTTTGCAGGACAGTGTTTCCTACGAGCAGTACTTC
>-|TRBD1|TRBJ2-1|TRBV19
CASSTRQGSYNEQFF
TGTGCCAGTAGTACCAGACAGGGGTCCTACAATGAGCAGTTCTTC
>-|-|TRBJ2-1|TRBV19
CASSLIAASYNEQFF
TGTGCCAGTAGTCTCATAGCGGCCTCCTACAATGAGCAGTTCTTC
>-|-|TRBJ2-1|TRBV6-8
CASSDSSTGGDYNEQFF
TGTGCCAGCAGTGACTCATCCACAGGGGGGGACTACAATGAGCAGTTCTTC
>few|-|TRBJ1-5|TRBV1
CASSQDLQSNQPQHF
TGCGCCAGCAGCCAAGATTTACAGAGCAATCAGCCCCAGCATTTT
>-|-|TRBJ2-3|TRBV10-2
CASSEQTLGDTQYF
TGCGCCAGCAGTGAACAGACTCTCGGGGATACGCAGTATTTT
>-|-|TRBJ1-1|TRBV30
CAGKTGRDTEAFF
TGTGCCGGCAAAACAGGGAGGGACACTGAAGCTTTCTTT
>medium-sized|TRBD1|TRBJ2-7|TRBV18
CASSPNQARQGEQYF
TGTGCCAGCTCCCCCAACCAAGCCAGACAGGGCGAGCAGTACTTC
>-|-|TRBJ2-3|TRBV19
CASSQRDRRITDTQYF
TGTGCCAGTAGTCAACGGGACCGACGGATCACAGATACGCAGTATTTT
>-|TRBD2|TRBJ2-3|TRBV6-8
CASSDVAGVTDTQYF
TGTGCCAGCAGTGACGTGGCGGGGGTCACAGATACGCAGTATTTT
>-|-|TRBJ1-1|TRBV5-1
CASSLAPGQNTEAFF
TGCGCCAGCAGCTTGGCCCCGGGACAGAACACTGAAGCTTTCTTT
>few|TRBD1|TRBJ1-1|TRBV25-1
CASSELVTGGLGTEAFF
TGTGCCAGCAGTGAATTGGTGACAGGGGGCTTGGGCACTGAAGCTTTCTTT
>-|-|TRBJ1-6|TRBV19
CASNGQDSPLHF
TGTGCCAGTAATGGGCAGGATTCACCCCTCCACTTT
>-|-|TRBJ2-3|TRBV6-4
CATSESDTQYF
TGTGCCACCAGTGAATCCGATACGCAGTATTTT
>-|-|TRBJ2-7|TRBV30
CAWSPQGAEQYF
TGTGCCTGGAGCCCACAGGGAGCTGAGCAGTACTTC
>-|-|TRBJ2-2|TRBV18
CASSINTGELFF
TGTGCCAGCTCAATAAACACCGGGGAGCTGTTTTTT
>once|-|TRBJ1-6|TRBV19
CASSQRENSPLHF
TGTGCCAGTAGCCAAAGAGAGAATTCACCCCTCCACTTT
>-|-|TRBJ1-1|TRBV28
CASTGVGRWKDEAFF
TGTGCCAGCACCGGAGTCGGACGGTGGAAGGATGAAGCTTTCTTT
>medium-sized|-|TRBJ2-7|TRBV11-3
CASSPRSASYEQYF
TGTGCCAGCAGCCCACGGTCAGCGTCCTACGAGCAGTACTTC
>-|-|TRBJ1-1|TRBV6-8
CASFIGVNTEAFF
TGTGCCAGCTTTATCGGGGTGAACACTGAAGCTTTCTTT
>medium-sized|-|TRBJ1-4|TRBV11-3
CASSLDTDHEKLFF
TGTGCCAGCAGCTTGGATACGGACCATGAAAAACTGTTTTTT
>-|-|TRBJ1-5|TRBV6-8
CASSSGDQPQHF
TGTGCCAGCAGTTCAGGGGATCAGCCCCAGCATTTT
>-|-|TRBJ2-1|TRBV1
CASSQGLAGVYNEQFF
TGCGCCAGCAGCCAAGGTTTAGCGGGGGTATACAATGAGCAGTTCTTC
>-|TRBD1|TRBJ2-5|TRBV19
CASSRAIQGARETQYF
TGTGCCAGTAGTAGAGCTATACAGGGGGCGCGAGAGACCCAGTACTTC
>once|TRBD1|TRBJ1-5|TRBV19
CASSMGQYSNQPQHF
TGTGCCAGTAGTATGGGACAGTATAGCAATCAGCCCCAGCATTTT
>-|-|TRBJ1-4|TRBV6-8
CASRYGQLNEKLFF
TGTGCCAGCAGGTACGGACAGCTCAATGAAAAACTGTTTTTT
>-|-|TRBJ1-6|TRBV6-8
CASSYAPQGSGNSPLHF
TGTGCCAGCAGTTACGCCCCGCAGGGGTCGGGTAATTCACCCCTCCACTTT
>few|TRBD1|TRBJ1-5|TRBV30
CAWSRQGYQPQHF
TGTGCCTGGAGTCGACAGGGGTATCAGCCCCAGCATTTT
>medium-sized|-|TRBJ1-3|TRBV25-1
CASSTIPGFSGNTIYF
TGTGCCAGCAGTACCATCCCAGGATTCTCTGGAAACACCATATATTTT
>once|TRBD2|TRBJ2-3|TRBV11-3
CASSFTSGGADTQYF
TGTGCCAGCAGCTTCACTAGCGGGGGGGCTGATACGCAGTATTTT
>-|TRBD1|TRBJ1-5|TRBV6-8
CASSQDRDSQPQHF
TGTGCCAGCAGTCAAGACAGGGATAGTCAGCCCCAGCATTTT